The clone carrying this T cell receptor (beta chain) came up a few times. The antigen is not known. A sample-barcoded 5' primer and a J-beta primer mix were used in a second PCR of about 7 to 12 cycles. Each sample yielded at least 3 million CDR3-containing paired-end reads. Using its own MiXCR run on the 5' RACE reads, TCRdb lists one record per CDR3 protein. The data show fewer than 2 million distinct CDR3 sequences, roughly 43% seen once. V dropped 0 bases and J dropped 9 bases, with 12 bases sitting between them. The length of the CDR3 is 14 residues. Germline V gene sequence: CDR1 SGHTA, CDR2 FQGNSA. The sample providers were healthy Caucasian people from Russia, aged roughly 6 to 95. The sample originates from a study of blood T cells in healthy people across ages. Study findings and constraints: Aged donors had fewer naive CD4+ cells and lower diversity than long-lived donors.

The chain recombines TRBV7-2 with TRBJ2-1, with no clear D. Sequenced sample: blood. This sequence was found in a human donor in good health. CDR3 sequence (DNA): TGTGCCAGCAGCTTAGCTCTCCGGACGGGTGAGCAGTTCTTC. Translated, it gives CASSLALRTGEQFF.